Below, 12 T cell receptor beta chains from the same sample are listed, as sequenced in a study of OX40 agonist ivuxolimab in advanced cancers. Clones were sequenced by immunoSEQ multiplex PCR, and TCRdb holds only the in-frame ones, with some missing. The sample lists approximately 100,000 clones, 90% occurring once. Sample: CD4+ or CD8+ T cells sorted from blood, taken in a trial of the OX40 agonist ivuxolimab. The receptor set was obtained from an adult with an advanced solid tumor such as melanoma, head and neck, liver or kidney cancer.

The gene calls are TRBV29-1 and TRBJ1-2; TRBD1 matches at 7 bases. Trimming removed 0 bases from V and 7 bases from J; junction bases left unmatched: 8. The CDR3 contains 14 residues. Germline V gene sequence: CDR1 SQVTM, CDR2 ANQGSEA. The CDR3 coding sequence is TGCAGCGTTGAAGATACTCGCAGGGGGTCTGGCTACACCTTC. It yields the protein CSVEDTRRGSGYTF.

The V gene is TRBV29-1, the J gene TRBJ2-3; 9 bases align to TRBD2. Looked up from germline, CDR1 is SQVTM and CDR2 is ANQGSEA. This CDR3 contains 16 residues. With V trimmed by 4 bases and J by 0 bases, 8 bases remained unmatched. CDR3 residues: CSVGRSSGASTDTQYF. The CDR3 region has the DNA TGCAGCGTTGGTCGATCTAGCGGGGCTAGCACAGATACGCAGTATTTT.

The chain employs TRBV19 and TRBJ2-3; D unresolved. CDR1 and CDR2 (germline): LNHDA, SQIVND (reference sequence). The length of the CDR3 is 17 residues. The germline V and J ends were trimmed by 3 bases and 0 bases, with 16 bases remaining between them. Written as DNA, the CDR3 is TGTGCCAGTAGTATGCCAGGTACATACTCTAGCACAGATACGCAGTATTTT. Its translation: CASSMPGTYSSTDTQYF.

This chain joins TRBV6-1 and TRBJ1-2; tentative D call: TRBD1 (5 bases). The germline V gene has CDR1 MNHNS and CDR2 SASEGT. The CDR3 runs 13 residues. V shed 6 bases and J shed 6 bases, with 14 bases lying between them. CDR3 region: CASRSPLTDGYTF. In DNA, the CDR3 is TGTGCCAGCAGAAGTCCCCTGACAGATGGCTACACCTTC.

This chain connects TRBV18 to TRBJ2-1; D is undetermined. Germline V gives CDR1 KGHSH, CDR2 LQKENI. V lost 4 bases and J 8 bases, leaving 9 bases between the germline ends. The CDR3 consists of 12 residues. The CDR3: CASSLVGDEQFF. The CDR3, as DNA: TGTGCCAGCTCACTCGTTGGCGATGAGCAGTTCTTC.

The V gene is TRBV5-1, the J gene TRBJ2-5; 10 bases agree with TRBD1. V gave up 0 bases and J gave up 7 bases; unmatched junction bases: 3. This CDR3 is built from 14 residues. In germline, CDR1 is SGHRS, CDR2 YFSETQ. In nucleotides, the CDR3 is TGCGCCAGCAGCTTGGATGGACAGGGGGGGACCCAGTACTTC. This encodes CASSLDGQGGTQYF.

V is TRBV4-1 and J is TRBJ2-1; the match to TRBD1 covers 9 bases. Germline V gene lookup returns CDR1 MGHRA and CDR2 YSYEKL. Trimming took 2 bases from V and 7 from J; bases not matched to a gene: 6. The CDR3 length is 15 residues. DNA of the CDR3: TGCGCCAGCAGCCAATCCGGGACAGGGAGTAATGAGCAGTTCTTC. It specifies CASSQSGTGSNEQFF.

The chain couples TRBV2 to TRBJ2-1; D perhaps matches TRBD1 (6 bases). CDR3 length equals 12 residues. CDR1 and CDR2 (germline): SNHLY, FYNNEI. V gave up 8 bases and J gave up 10 bases, with 15 bases separating them. The CDR3 bases are TGTGCCAGCCAGGTTACGGGGACAGAGCAGTTCTTC. It yields the protein CASQVTGTEQFF.

This chain links TRBV9 with TRBJ2-7; no firm D call. CDR1 and CDR2 (germline): SGDLS, YYNGEE. V lost 0 bases, J lost 0 bases, and 10 bases lay in between. The CDR3 has 15 residues. The CDR3 spells CASSVGQASSYEQYF. As DNA, the CDR3 is TGTGCCAGCAGCGTAGGGCAGGCGAGCTCCTACGAGCAGTACTTC. Filled out from reference TRBV9 and TRBJ2-7, the complete variable domain reads DSGVTQTPKHLITATGQRVTLRCSPRSGDLSVYWYQQSLDQGLQFLIQYYNGEERAKGNILERFSAQQFPDLHSELNLSSLELGDSALYFCASSVGQASSYEQYFGPGTRLTVT.

This clone was seen a few times. The chain has TRBV25-1 and TRBJ2-7; D is undetermined. The V and J ends lost 6 bases and 7 bases respectively, with 10 bases between them. Per the germline V gene, CDR1 is MGHDK and CDR2 is SYGVNS. The CDR3 consists of 11 residues. The CDR3 here is CASRHLGEQYF. CDR3 bases: TGTGCCAGCAGACATCTGGGAGAGCAGTACTTC.

The J gene is TRBJ2-1, the V gene TRBV4-1, with 11 positions matching TRBD1. The CDR3 contains 21 residues. Per germline, CDR1 MGHRA and CDR2 YSYEKL. J gave up 8 bases and V 2 bases, and 23 bases lay outside the gene matches. CDR3 DNA: TGCGCCAGCAGCCAACGGGACAGGGGGGGCCCAGCGGGAGCGGGACGGGATGAGCAGTTCTTC. It yields the protein CASSQRDRGGPAGAGRDEQFF.

The V call is TRBV28, the J call TRBJ2-7, with 10 bases aligning to TRBD2. With V trimmed by 3 bases and J by 7 bases, 6 bases remained unmatched. The CDR3 has 14 residues. Germline CDR1 reads MDHEN; CDR2 reads SYDVKM. The CDR3 DNA reads TGTGCCAGCAGTTTCTCGGGGACTAGCGTAGAGCAGTACTTC. As protein: CASSFSGTSVEQYF. Variable domain in full (rest from reference TRBV28 and TRBJ2-7): DVKVTQSSRYLVKRTGEKVFLECVQDMDHENMFWYRQDPGLGLRLIYFSYDVKMKEKGDIPEGYSVSREKKERFSLILESASTNQTSMYLCASSFSGTSVEQYFGPGTRLTVT.